The TCR beta chain described here comes from a study of identical twins. General observations from the study: The study found weaker excess twin sharing in beta out-of-frame sequences. Out-of-frame TCR alpha sharing in monozygotic twins exceeded recombination model predictions.

Each cDNA held unique molecular identifiers, and template switching gave it a universal primer site. MiXCR was run by TCRdb on the 5' RACE reads, yielding one entry per CDR3 protein. The table shows 450,000 or so distinct CDR3 sequences, with about a fifth occurring only once. About this clonotype itself: Its antigen is undetermined.

V dropped 2 bases and J dropped 1 base, with 8 bases sitting between them. This CDR3 has 14 residues. Germline assignment: CDR1 MNHNS and CDR2 SASEGT. The chain is built from TRBV6-1 and TRBJ1-1; no clear D gene. The TCR sequence derives from a man aged 50-59 years in good health. The sequenced material came from naive T cells sorted from blood. CDR3 coding DNA: TGTGCCAGCAGTGAACCGGGAAAGAACACTGAAGCTTTCTTT. This encodes CASSEPGKNTEAFF.